This entry is about one T cell receptor (beta chain). What it recognizes is unknown. CDR1 SGHDT and CDR2 YYEEEE come from the germline V gene. The V end lost 5 bases, the J end lost 3 bases, and 11 bases lay between the germline ends. The CDR3 extends over 13 amino acids. This sample is drawn from a study of blood T cells in healthy people across ages. The second PCR ran about 6 to 12 cycles with a sample-barcoded 5' primer and J-beta primers. TCRdb re-called the 5' RACE reads through MiXCR, storing one row per CDR3 protein. This sample has about 930,000 distinct CDR3 sequences; 29% occur once, and the top ten carry roughly 10%. General observations from the study: One million T cells yielded diversity estimates that were considered underestimates.

This sample also belongs to another study, concerning T cells of mothers and their children. That report notes: Related and unrelated pairs show similar shaping of TCR recombination output by thymic selection.

The chain links TRBV5-6 to TRBJ2-5; no firm D call. This receptor was identified in a woman between 40 and 55 years old in good health. The sequenced sample consisted of blood. CDR3 region: CASRSAPEETQYF. The CDR3 bases are TGTGCCAGCAGATCAGCACCCGAAGAGACCCAGTACTTC.